These 20 T cell receptor beta chains originate from one sample sequenced in a study of neoadjuvant nivolumab and ipilimumab in lung cancer. Here immunoSEQ multiplex PCR was the method, and the copy in TCRdb shows in-frame clones only, minus some. Altogether about 17,000 clones are present, less than 85% being singletons, with the ten largest covering approximately 8%. The material sequenced was tumor tissue, taken after neoadjuvant nivolumab, alone or with ipilimumab, at or shortly before surgery. These receptors came from an adult with non-small cell lung cancer.

The gene calls are TRBV25-1 and TRBJ2-5; 8 bases map to TRBD1. The ends lost 3 bases at V and 4 bases at J; junction bases unmatched: 7. The CDR3 length is 15 residues. Germline CDR1 is MGHDK and CDR2 is SYGVNS. For the CDR3, the DNA is TGTGCCAGCAGTGACAGGGGGCGTTCGATAGAGACCCAGTACTTC. It specifies CASSDRGRSIETQYF.

The rearrangement joins TRBV5-1 to TRBJ1-6; 9 bases line up with TRBD1. V shed 0 bases and J 8 bases; nucleotides not matched to a gene: 3. This CDR3 spans 15 amino acids. Germline-derived CDR1 and CDR2 are SGHRS and YFSETQ. CDR3 nucleotide sequence: TGCGCCAGCAGCTTGGGGGGACAGGGTGATTCACCCCTCCACTTT. This translates into CASSLGGQGDSPLHF.

Within the sample, this clone is medium-sized. The chain recombines TRBV12-5 with TRBJ2-5, with D perhaps assigned TRBD1 or TRBD2 (6 bases each). The CDR3 length is 16 residues. V was pared by 5 bases and J by 1 base, with 17 bases between. Germline V gives CDR1 LGHNT, CDR2 FRNRAP. The CDR3 nucleotides are TGTGCTAGTGGTCTCAACGAGGGGGGACCCCAAGAGACCCAGTACTTC. Its translation is CASGLNEGGPQETQYF.

The chain combines TRBV7-6 with TRBJ2-3, with 8 bases identical to TRBD2. CDR1 is SGHVS, CDR2 FNYEAQ, per germline. V shed 1 base, J shed 0 bases, and the junction held 3 bases outside the gene matches. CDR3 length equals 16 residues. The CDR3 nucleotides read TGTGCCAGCAGCTTAGAGGCTAGCGGGAGCACAGATACGCAGTATTTT. This sequence encodes CASSLEASGSTDTQYF.

The chain is built from TRBV6-5 and TRBJ2-7; D ambiguous. Germline lookup yields CDR1 MNHEY and CDR2 SVGAGI. This CDR3 has 14 amino acids. Trimming removed 5 bases from V and 2 bases from J, with 13 bases in between. The CDR3 here is CASSEVGSTYEQYF. In nucleotides, the CDR3 is TGTGCCAGCAGTGAAGTGGGCAGCACCTACGAGCAGTACTTC.

This clone was seen a single time. The chain recombines TRBV30 with TRBJ1-2, with 9 bases fitting TRBD1. CDR3 length equals 13 residues. J was trimmed by 6 bases and V by 0 bases; bases with no gene match: 2. CDR1 GTSNPN and CDR2 SVGIG come from the germline V gene (reference sequence). CDR3 in amino acids: CAWSVGTGNGYTF. The CDR3 DNA sequence: TGTGCCTGGAGTGTGGGGACAGGGAATGGCTACACCTTC.

The chain carries TRBV29-1 and TRBJ2-1; D tentatively reads TRBD1 or TRBD2 (5 bases each). This CDR3 is 12 amino acids long. The germline CDR1 and CDR2 sequences are SQVTM and ANQGSEA. The ends were cut back, 7 bases at V and 1 base at J, with 8 bases in the middle. CDR3 amino acids: CSGGSSYNEQFF. CDR3 nucleotide sequence: TGCAGCGGGGGGAGTTCCTACAATGAGCAGTTCTTC.

The chain uses TRBV6-5 and TRBJ1-1; no clear D gene. The CDR3 contains 14 residues. CDR1 is MNHEY, CDR2 SVGAGI, per germline. The germline V and J ends were trimmed by 5 bases and 6 bases, with 16 bases remaining between them. The CDR3 region has the DNA TGTGCCAGCAGTCCTGGACGGTTTAGGGCTGAAGCTTTCTTT. Protein product: CASSPGRFRAEAFF.

This chain connects TRBV7-3 to TRBJ2-5; no firm D call. This CDR3 has 14 amino acids. V was trimmed by 5 bases and J by 4 bases, leaving 14 bases between them. Germline assignment: CDR1 SGHTA and CDR2 FQGTGA. CDR3 nucleotide sequence: TGTGCCAGCAGCCTACATTCCTCAGGAGAGACCCAGTACTTC. Protein: CASSLHSSGETQYF.

The V gene is TRBV5-6, the J gene TRBJ1-1; D gene uncertain. Germline CDR1 SGHDT, CDR2 YYEEEE. The CDR3 is 13 residues long. V lost 3 bases and J 3 bases, leaving 9 bases between the germline ends. CDR3 loop: CASSSADYTEAFF. The CDR3, as DNA: TGTGCCAGCAGCTCGGCAGACTACACTGAAGCTTTCTTT.

This clone was counted once. The chain employs TRBV9 and TRBJ2-6; D might be TRBD1 (5 bases). V was cut by 0 bases and J by 2 bases, with 6 bases left in between. The CDR3 is 15 residues long. Germline V gene lookup returns CDR1 SGDLS and CDR2 YYNGEE. This CDR3 reads CASSVAGTGANVLTF. The DNA for the CDR3 is TGTGCCAGCAGCGTAGCAGGGACTGGGGCCAACGTCCTGACTTTC. Variable domain in full (rest from reference TRBV9 and TRBJ2-6): DSGVTQTPKHLITATGQRVTLRCSPRSGDLSVYWYQQSLDQGLQFLIQYYNGEERAKGNILERFSAQQFPDLHSELNLSSLELGDSALYFCASSVAGTGANVLTFGAGSRLTVL.

CDR3 sequence reads: CAWGRVSTEAFF. CDR3 bases: TGTGCCTGGGGCAGGGTGTCCACTGAAGCTTTCTTT. The chain combines TRBV30 with TRBJ1-1, with D perhaps matching TRBD1 (5 bases). CDR1 is GTSNPN and CDR2 is SVGIG in the germline V gene (reference sequence). Trimming cost V 5 bases and J 4 bases, with 11 bases left between them. This CDR3 comprises 12 residues.

A few counts support this clone. The chain employs TRBV5-4 and TRBJ1-5; D perhaps matches TRBD1 (5 bases). This CDR3 has 16 residues. V was clipped by 0 bases and J by 2 bases, with 12 bases between them. Germline CDR1 reads SGHNT; CDR2 reads YYREEE (reference sequence). In DNA, the CDR3 is TGTGCCAGCAGCTTGGACGGCGTCAGGGGCAATCAGCCCCAGCATTTT. Translation gives CASSLDGVRGNQPQHF.

The chain carries TRBV11-2 and TRBJ1-1; no clear D gene. The CDR3 consists of 15 residues. Trimming removed 0 bases at V and 8 bases at J, with 16 bases between. Germline CDR1 is SGHAT and CDR2 is FQNNGV. The CDR3 here is CASSLDPQDQLEAFF. Written as DNA, the CDR3 is TGTGCCAGCAGCTTAGACCCCCAGGATCAGTTAGAAGCTTTCTTT.

The chain recombines TRBV18 with TRBJ2-1, with 9 bases that match TRBD1. J was trimmed by 6 bases and V by 6 bases; bases with no gene match: 3. Germline loops: CDR1 KGHSH, CDR2 LQKENI. This CDR3 region has 13 residues. The CDR3 loop is CASSGDRANEQFF. The CDR3 DNA reads as TGTGCCAGCTCGGGGGACAGGGCCAATGAGCAGTTCTTC. The full variable domain, its missing parts supplied by reference TRBV18 and TRBJ2-1, is NAGVMQNPRHLVRRRGQEARLRCSPMKGHSHVYWYRQLPEEGLKFMVYLQKENIIDESGMPKERFSAEFPKEGPSILRIQQVVRGDSAAYFCASSGDRANEQFFGPGTRLTVL.

V gene TRBV9 combines with J gene TRBJ2-5; 9 nucleotides line up with TRBD1. Unmatched junction bases numbered 9, after V lost 4 bases and J lost 5 bases. Germline CDR1 SGDLS, CDR2 YYNGEE. This CDR3 contains 15 residues. The CDR3 DNA reads as TGTGCCAGCAGCCCCGGGACAGGGAAATGGGAGACCCAGTACTTC. Translated, it gives CASSPGTGKWETQYF.

This chain joins TRBV7-3 and TRBJ1-3; D gene uncertain. V was trimmed by 5 bases and J by 4 bases, leaving 9 bases between them. The CDR3 extends over 13 amino acids. Germline V gene data show CDR1 as SGHTA and CDR2 as FQGTGA. The CDR3 is CASSLGLGNTIYF. DNA of the CDR3: TGTGCCAGCAGCCTCGGACTGGGAAACACCATATATTTT.

V and J are TRBV10-2 and TRBJ2-7, with TRBD1 matching 11 bases. Trimming at V came to 8 bases and at J to 4 bases, leaving 1 base not matched to a gene. CDR3 length: 12 residues. Germline assignment: CDR1 WSHSY and CDR2 SAAADI. Here the CDR3 DNA reads TGCGCCAGCCGGGACAGGGGGTACGAGCAGTACTTC. It encodes CASRDRGYEQYF.

The J gene is TRBJ1-1, the V gene TRBV27; possible D gene TRBD1, 5 bases. The germline V gene has CDR1 MNHEY and CDR2 SMNVEV (reference sequence). Trimming left V 0 bases short and J 5 bases short, with 7 bases between. CDR3 length: 13 residues. CDR3 sequence (DNA): TGTGCCAGCAGTTTATCCAGGGATACTGAAGCTTTCTTT. This gives the protein CASSLSRDTEAFF.

In its sample, this clone was seen a few times. The chain employs TRBV30 and TRBJ1-6, with unresolved D. Germline CDR1 GTSNPN, CDR2 SVGIG (reference sequence). This CDR3 contains 14 residues. V dropped 0 bases and J dropped 14 bases, with 17 bases sitting between them. The CDR3 nucleotides are TGTGCCTGGAGTGTTGGGCAGGCCACTGGAGCCCTCCACTTT. Amino acids: CAWSVGQATGALHF.